This T cell receptor (beta chain) appears in the sequencing data of a study of CD8+ T cells in alopecia areata. Study-level background: Treated patients were dosed with oral tofacitinib, taking 5 to 10 mg twice daily.

A remark on this clone: No antigen is known for it.

It was cDNA, reverse transcribed from extracted RNA, that served as the sequencing template. Profiling relied on immunoSEQ multiplex PCR, and the TCRdb table lists in-frame clones only, not all of them. In the table there are tens of thousands of clones, more than 40% of which are singletons. Collection of lesional scalp punch biopsies and peripheral blood was performed in alopecia areata patients. PBMC-derived CD4+ and CD8+ T cells were sorted. The study's findings and limits: Affected lesional scalp, above all in alopecia totalis/universalis, was more clonal than normal scalp.

V dropped 5 bases and J dropped 1 base, with 5 bases sitting between them. The CDR3 is made up of 12 amino acids. Looked up from germline, CDR1 is SEHNR and CDR2 is FQNEAQ (reference sequence). The chain couples TRBV7-9 to TRBJ1-1; no firm D call. This clonotype was obtained from a human donor with alopecia areata. The sample here was CD8+ T cells sorted from blood, taken at week 0. The CDR3 DNA follows: TGTGCCAGCAGCCTCCAGAACACTGAAGCTTTCTTT. It codes for CASSLQNTEAFF.